One and the same sample provided the 3 T cell receptor beta chains below, sequenced in a study of OX40 agonist ivuxolimab in advanced cancers. Receptors were amplified or captured by the immunoSEQ multiplex PCR assay. The clones in this table, taken by TCRdb from immuneACCESS, are in-frame only. Not every clone is retained; where verified, under half of the shortfall comes from an unresolved V gene, and the cause of the rest is unknown. In this sample the table shows about 48,000 clones, over 85% of which occur a single time. Jointly, the top ten make up around half of the sample. The sample in question was CD4+ or CD8+ T cells sorted from blood, obtained in a trial of the OX40 agonist ivuxolimab. Receptors originate from an adult with an advanced solid tumor such as melanoma, head and neck, liver or kidney cancer.

This rearrangement joins TRBV28 to TRBJ2-2; the D is unclear. Germline V gene sequence: CDR1 MDHEN, CDR2 SYDVKM. The CDR3 spans 15 residues. Trimming took 5 bases from V and 2 from J, leaving 12 bases between them. CDR3 nucleotides: TGTGCCAGCAGTACCCTCTCCCTCAACACCGGGGAGCTGTTTTTT. It encodes CASSTLSLNTGELFF.

This chain joins TRBV6-5 and TRBJ2-7; no definite D call. The V gene lost 2 bases and the J gene lost 5 bases, with 4 bases spanning the gap. The CDR3 runs to 11 residues. The V gene's germline CDR1 is MNHEY and CDR2 SVGAGI. The CDR3 spells CASSYINEQYF. The CDR3 nucleotides are TGTGCCAGCAGTTACATTAACGAGCAGTACTTC.

The count of this clone is one. This chain uses TRBV29-1 with TRBJ1-1, with 7 bases identical to TRBD1. With V trimmed by 6 bases and J by 4 bases, 5 bases remained unmatched. Per germline, CDR1 SQVTM and CDR2 ANQGSEA. This CDR3 is built from 12 residues. CDR3 coding DNA: TGCAGCGTCATCCCAGGGGGCACTGAAGCTTTCTTT. The encoded protein is CSVIPGGTEAFF.